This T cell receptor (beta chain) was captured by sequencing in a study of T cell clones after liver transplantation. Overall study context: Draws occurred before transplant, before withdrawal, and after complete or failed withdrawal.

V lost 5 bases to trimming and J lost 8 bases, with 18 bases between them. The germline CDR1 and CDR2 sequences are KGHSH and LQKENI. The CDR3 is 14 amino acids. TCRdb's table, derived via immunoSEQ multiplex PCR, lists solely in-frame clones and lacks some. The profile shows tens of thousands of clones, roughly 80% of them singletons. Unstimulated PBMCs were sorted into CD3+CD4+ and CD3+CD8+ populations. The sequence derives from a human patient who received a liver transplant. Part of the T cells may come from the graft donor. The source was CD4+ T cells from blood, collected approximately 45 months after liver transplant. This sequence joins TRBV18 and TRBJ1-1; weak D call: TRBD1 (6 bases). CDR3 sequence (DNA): TGTGCCAGCTCATCCGGATGGCAGGGGCAAGAAGCTTTCTTT. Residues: CASSSGWQGQEAFF.